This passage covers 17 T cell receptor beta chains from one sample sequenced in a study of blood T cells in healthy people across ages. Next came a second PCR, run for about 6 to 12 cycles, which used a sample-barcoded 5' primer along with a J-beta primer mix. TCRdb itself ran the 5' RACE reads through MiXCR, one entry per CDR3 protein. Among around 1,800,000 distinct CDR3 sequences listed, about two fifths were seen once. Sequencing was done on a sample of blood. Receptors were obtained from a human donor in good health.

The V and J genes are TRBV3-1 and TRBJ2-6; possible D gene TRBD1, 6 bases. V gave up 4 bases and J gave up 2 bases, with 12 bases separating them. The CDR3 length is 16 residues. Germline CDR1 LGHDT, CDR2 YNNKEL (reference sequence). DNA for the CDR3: TGTGCCAGCAGCCCGACAGGAAGCCCTGGGGCCAACGTCCTGACTTTC. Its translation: CASSPTGSPGANVLTF.

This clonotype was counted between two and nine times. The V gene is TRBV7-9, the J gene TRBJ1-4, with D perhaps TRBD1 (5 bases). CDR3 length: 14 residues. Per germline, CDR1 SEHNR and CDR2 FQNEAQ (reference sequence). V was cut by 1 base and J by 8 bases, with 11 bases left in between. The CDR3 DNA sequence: TGTGCCAGCAGCTTAGACTTCAGGGACGAAAAACTGTTTTTT. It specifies CASSLDFRDEKLFF. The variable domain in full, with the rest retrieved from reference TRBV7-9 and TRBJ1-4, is DTGVSQNPRHKITKRGQNVTFRCDPISEHNRLYWYRQTLGQGPEFLTYFQNEAQLEKSRLLSDRFSAERPKGSFSTLEIQRTEQGDSAMYLCASSLDFRDEKLFFGSGTQLSVL.

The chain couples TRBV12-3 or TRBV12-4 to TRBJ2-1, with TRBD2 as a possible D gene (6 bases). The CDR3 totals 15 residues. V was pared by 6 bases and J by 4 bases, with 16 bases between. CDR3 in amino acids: CASSPRSSEYNEQFF. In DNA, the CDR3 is TGTGCCAGCAGCCCTCGTTCTAGCGAATACAATGAGCAGTTCTTC.

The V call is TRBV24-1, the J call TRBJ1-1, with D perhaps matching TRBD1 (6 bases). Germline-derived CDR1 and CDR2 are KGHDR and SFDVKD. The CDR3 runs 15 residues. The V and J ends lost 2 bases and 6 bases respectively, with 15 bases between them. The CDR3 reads CATSDSKQGRAEAFF. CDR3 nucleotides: TGTGCCACCAGTGATTCGAAACAGGGACGGGCTGAAGCTTTCTTT.

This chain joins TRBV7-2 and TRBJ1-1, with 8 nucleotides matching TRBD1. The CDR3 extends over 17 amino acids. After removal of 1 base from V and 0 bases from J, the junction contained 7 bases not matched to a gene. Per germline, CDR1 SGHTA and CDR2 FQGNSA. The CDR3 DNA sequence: TGTGCCAGCAGCTTAGATATTGCAGGGGGCATGAACACTGAAGCTTTCTTT. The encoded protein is CASSLDIAGGMNTEAFF.

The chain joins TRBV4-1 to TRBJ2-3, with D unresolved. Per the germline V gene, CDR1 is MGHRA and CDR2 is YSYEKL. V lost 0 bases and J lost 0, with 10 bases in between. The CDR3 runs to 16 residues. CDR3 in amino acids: CASSQDGPQSTDTQYF. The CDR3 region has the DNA TGCGCCAGCAGCCAAGATGGACCCCAGAGCACAGATACGCAGTATTTT.

The CDR3 here is CATSRAGQGAYEQYF. The CDR3 coding sequence is TGTGCCACCAGCAGAGCGGGACAGGGGGCCTACGAGCAGTACTTC. The gene calls are TRBV15 and TRBJ2-4, with TRBD1 matching 11 bases. The DNA end is more similar to TRBJ2-7, so the J call may be wrong. Germline CDR1 and CDR2: LNHNV and YYDKDF (reference sequence). The CDR3 is made up of 15 amino acids.

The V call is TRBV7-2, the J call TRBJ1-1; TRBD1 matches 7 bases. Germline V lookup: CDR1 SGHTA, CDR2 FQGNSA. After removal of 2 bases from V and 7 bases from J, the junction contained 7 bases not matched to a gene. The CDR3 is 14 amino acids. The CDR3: CASSLRGQTDEAFF. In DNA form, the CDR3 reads TGTGCCAGCAGCTTAAGGGGACAGACTGATGAAGCTTTCTTT.

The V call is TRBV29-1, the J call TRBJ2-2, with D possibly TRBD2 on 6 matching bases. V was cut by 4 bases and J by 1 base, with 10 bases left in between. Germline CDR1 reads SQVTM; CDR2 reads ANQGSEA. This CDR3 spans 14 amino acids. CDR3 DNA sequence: TGCAGCGTTGGTCGGGGAGGGAACACCGGGGAGCTGTTTTTT. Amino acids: CSVGRGGNTGELFF.

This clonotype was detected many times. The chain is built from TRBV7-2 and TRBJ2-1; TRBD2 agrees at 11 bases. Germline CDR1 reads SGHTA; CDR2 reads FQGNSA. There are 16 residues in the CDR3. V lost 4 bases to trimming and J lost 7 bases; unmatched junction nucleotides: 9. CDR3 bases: TGTGCCAGCAGCTCGGGACTAGCGGTACTTAGGAATGAGCAGTTCTTC. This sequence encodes CASSSGLAVLRNEQFF.

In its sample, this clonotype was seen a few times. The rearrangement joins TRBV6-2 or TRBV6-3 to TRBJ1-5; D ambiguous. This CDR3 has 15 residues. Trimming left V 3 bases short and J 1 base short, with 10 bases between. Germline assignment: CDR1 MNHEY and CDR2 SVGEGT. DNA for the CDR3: TGTGCCAGCAGTTATCAGAGAATCAGCAATCAGCCCCAGCATTTT. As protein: CASSYQRISNQPQHF.

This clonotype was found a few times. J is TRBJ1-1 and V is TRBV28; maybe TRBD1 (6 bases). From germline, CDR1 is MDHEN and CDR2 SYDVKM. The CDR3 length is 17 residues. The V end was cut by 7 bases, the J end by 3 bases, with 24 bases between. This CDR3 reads CASTTQGRGWGDTEAFF. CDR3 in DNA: TGTGCCAGCACCACCCAAGGAAGGGGGTGGGGGGACACTGAAGCTTTCTTT.

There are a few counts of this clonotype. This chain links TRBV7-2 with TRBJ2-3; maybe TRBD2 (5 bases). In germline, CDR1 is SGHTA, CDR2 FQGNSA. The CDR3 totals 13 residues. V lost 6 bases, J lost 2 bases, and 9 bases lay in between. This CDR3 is CASSRGHTDTQYF. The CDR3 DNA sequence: TGTGCCAGCAGTCGAGGGCACACAGATACGCAGTATTTT. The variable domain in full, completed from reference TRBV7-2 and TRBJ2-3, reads GAGVSQSPSNKVTEKGKDVELRCDPISGHTALYWYRQSLGQGLEFLIYFQGNSAPDKSGLPSDRFSAERTGGSVSTLTIQRTQQEDSAVYLCASSRGHTDTQYFGPGTRLTVL.

CDR3 amino acids: CSARTGTVYNEQYF. The CDR3 DNA reads as TGCAGTGCTAGGACCGGGACGGTCTACAATGAGCAGTACTTC. The gene calls are TRBV20-1 and TRBJ2-5; D might be TRBD1 or TRBD2, each matching 5 bases. The CDR3 totals 14 residues. The germline V gene has CDR1 DFQATT and CDR2 SNEGSKA (reference sequence). Trimming took off 3 bases at V and 11 bases at J, with 22 bases between the two ends.

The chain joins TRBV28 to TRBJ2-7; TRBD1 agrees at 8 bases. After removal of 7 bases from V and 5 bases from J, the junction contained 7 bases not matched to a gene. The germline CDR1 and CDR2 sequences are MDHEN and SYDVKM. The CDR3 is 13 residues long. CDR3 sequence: CASKRTGLHEQYF. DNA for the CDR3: TGTGCCAGCAAGCGGACAGGGTTGCACGAGCAGTACTTC.

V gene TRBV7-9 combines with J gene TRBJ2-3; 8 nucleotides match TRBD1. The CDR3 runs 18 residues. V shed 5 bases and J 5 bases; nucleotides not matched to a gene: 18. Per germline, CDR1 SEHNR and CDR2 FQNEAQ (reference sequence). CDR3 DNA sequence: TGTGCCAGCAGCGGGGTCCGGCTCGGACAGGGAAATGGAGATACGCAGTATTTT. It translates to CASSGVRLGQGNGDTQYF.

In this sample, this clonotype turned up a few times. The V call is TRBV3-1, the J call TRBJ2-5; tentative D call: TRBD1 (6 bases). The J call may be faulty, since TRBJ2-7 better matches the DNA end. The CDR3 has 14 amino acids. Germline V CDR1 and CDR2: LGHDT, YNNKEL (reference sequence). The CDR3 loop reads CASSQSYRVYEQYF. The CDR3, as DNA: TGTGCCAGCAGCCAATCATACAGGGTTTACGAGCAGTACTTC.